The TCR beta chain under discussion was sequenced for a study of vaccination and CD4 T cells after COVID-19. This sample's treatment: roughly 11-day PBMC culture with coronavirus spike peptide pools or control peptides (ViraFEST assay). Both day 3 and day 7 involved replacing half of the medium with fresh IL-2 medium. The study sequenced cultured CD4+ T cell DNA using the Oncomine TCR Beta short-read assay. MiXCR was run by TCRdb on the PCR reads, yielding one entry per CDR3 protein. The sample contains under 20,000 distinct CDR3 sequences, roughly 73% of which appear only once. The CDR3 runs 14 residues. Germline V gene sequence: CDR1 MNHNS, CDR2 SASEGT. V lost 6 bases, J lost 3 bases, and 14 bases lay in between. On this clonotype: What it binds is not known.

Source: CD4+ T cells from blood, cultured in vitro, taken after SARS-CoV-2 vaccination. The rearrangement uses TRBV6-1 and TRBJ1-2; perhaps TRBD1 as D (5 bases). The receptor's source is a human donor who received a COVID-19 vaccine. CDR3 sequence reads: CASSAGVFDYGYTF. DNA of the CDR3: TGTGCCAGCAGCGCGGGGGTATTCGACTATGGCTACACCTTC.